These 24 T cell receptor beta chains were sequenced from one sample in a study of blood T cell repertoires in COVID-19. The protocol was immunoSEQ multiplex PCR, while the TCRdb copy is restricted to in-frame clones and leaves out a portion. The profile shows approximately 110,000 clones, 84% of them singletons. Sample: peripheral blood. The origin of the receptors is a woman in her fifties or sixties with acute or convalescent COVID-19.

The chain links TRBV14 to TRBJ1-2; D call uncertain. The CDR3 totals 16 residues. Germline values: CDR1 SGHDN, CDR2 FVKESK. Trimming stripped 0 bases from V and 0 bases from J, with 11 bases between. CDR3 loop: CASSQDPWRANYGYTF. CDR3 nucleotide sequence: TGTGCCAGCAGCCAAGACCCATGGAGGGCTAACTATGGCTACACCTTC. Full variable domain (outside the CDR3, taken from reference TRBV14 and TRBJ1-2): EAGVTQFPSHSVIEKGQTVTLRCDPISGHDNLYWYRRVMGKEIKFLLHFVKESKQDESGMPNNRFLAERTGGTYSTLKVQPAELEDSGVYFCASSQDPWRANYGYTFGSGTRLTVV.

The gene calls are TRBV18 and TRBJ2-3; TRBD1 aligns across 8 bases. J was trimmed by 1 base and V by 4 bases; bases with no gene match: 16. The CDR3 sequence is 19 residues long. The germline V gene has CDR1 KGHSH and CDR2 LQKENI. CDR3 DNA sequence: TGTGCCAGCTCACGATCGAGACAGGGGACGACTGTGGGCACAGATACGCAGTATTTT. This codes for CASSRSRQGTTVGTDTQYF.

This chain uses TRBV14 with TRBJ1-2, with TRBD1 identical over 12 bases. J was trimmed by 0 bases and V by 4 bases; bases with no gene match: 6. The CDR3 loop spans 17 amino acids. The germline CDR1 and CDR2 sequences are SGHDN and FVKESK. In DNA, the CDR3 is TGTGCCAGCAGCCCTCTCGGGACAGGGGGCACTAACTATGGCTACACCTTC. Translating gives CASSPLGTGGTNYGYTF.

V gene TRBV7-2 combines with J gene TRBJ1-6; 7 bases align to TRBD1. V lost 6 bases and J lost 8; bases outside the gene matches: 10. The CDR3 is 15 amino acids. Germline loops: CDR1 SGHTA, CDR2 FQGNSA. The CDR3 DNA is TGTGCCAGCAGACTAGGGTGGAGGGGGCATTCACCCCTCCACTTT. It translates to CASRLGWRGHSPLHF.

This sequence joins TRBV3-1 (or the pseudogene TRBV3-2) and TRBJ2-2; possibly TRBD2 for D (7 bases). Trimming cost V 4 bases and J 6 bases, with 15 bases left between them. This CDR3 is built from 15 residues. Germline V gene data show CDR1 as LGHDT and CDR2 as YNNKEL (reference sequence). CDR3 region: CASSLYGGLSGELFF. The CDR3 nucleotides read TGTGCCAGCAGCCTTTACGGGGGGCTTTCCGGGGAGCTGTTTTTT.

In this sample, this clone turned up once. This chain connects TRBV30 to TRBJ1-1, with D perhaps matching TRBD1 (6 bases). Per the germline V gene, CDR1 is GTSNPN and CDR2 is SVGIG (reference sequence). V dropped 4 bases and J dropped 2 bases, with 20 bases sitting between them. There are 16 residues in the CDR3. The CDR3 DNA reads TGTGCCTGGAAACGAGGCAGGGGCCCTCTAAACACTGAAGCTTTCTTT. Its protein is CAWKRGRGPLNTEAFF.

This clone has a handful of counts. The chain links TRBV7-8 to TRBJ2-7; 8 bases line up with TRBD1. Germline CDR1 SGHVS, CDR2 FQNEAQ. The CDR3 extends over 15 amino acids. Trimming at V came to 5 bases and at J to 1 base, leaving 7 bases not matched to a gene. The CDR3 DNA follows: TGTGCCAGCAGCGTGGGACAGGCGTCGTCCTACGAGCAGTACTTC. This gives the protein CASSVGQASSYEQYF.

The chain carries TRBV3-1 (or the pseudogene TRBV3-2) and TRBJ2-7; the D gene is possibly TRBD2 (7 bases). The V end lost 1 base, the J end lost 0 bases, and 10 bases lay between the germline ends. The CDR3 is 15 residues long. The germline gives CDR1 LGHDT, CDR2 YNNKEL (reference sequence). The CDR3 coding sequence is TGTGCCAGCAGCCAAGGGGGGGGCAGCTCCTACGAGCAGTACTTC. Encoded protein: CASSQGGGSSYEQYF.

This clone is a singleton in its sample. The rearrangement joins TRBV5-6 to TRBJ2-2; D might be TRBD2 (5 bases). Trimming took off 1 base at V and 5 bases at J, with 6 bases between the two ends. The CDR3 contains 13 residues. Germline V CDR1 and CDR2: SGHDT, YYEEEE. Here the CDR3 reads CASSLPGTGELFF. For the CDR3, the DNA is TGTGCCAGCAGCTTGCCGGGGACCGGGGAGCTGTTTTTT.

The CDR3 sequence: CASSKTTANTEAFF. CDR3 DNA sequence: TGTGCCAGCAGTAAGACAACAGCAAACACTGAAGCTTTCTTT. The J gene is TRBJ1-1, the V gene TRBV2; no clear D. Germline-derived CDR1 and CDR2 are SNHLY and FYNNEI. Trimming removed 5 bases from V and 2 bases from J, with 12 bases in between. The length of the CDR3 is 14 residues.

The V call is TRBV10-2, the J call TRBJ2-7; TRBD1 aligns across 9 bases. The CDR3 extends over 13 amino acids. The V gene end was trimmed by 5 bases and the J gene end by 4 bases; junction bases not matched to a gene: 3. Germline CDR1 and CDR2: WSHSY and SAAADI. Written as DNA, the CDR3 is TGCGCCAGCAGTTCCGGGACAGGGTACGAGCAGTACTTC. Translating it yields CASSSGTGYEQYF.

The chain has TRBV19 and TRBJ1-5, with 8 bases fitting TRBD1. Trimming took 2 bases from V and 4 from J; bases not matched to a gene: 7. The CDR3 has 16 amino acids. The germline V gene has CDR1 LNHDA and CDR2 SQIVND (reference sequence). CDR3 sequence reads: CASSISRQGWNQPQHF. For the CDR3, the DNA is TGTGCCAGTAGTATAAGCAGACAGGGGTGGAATCAGCCCCAGCATTTT.

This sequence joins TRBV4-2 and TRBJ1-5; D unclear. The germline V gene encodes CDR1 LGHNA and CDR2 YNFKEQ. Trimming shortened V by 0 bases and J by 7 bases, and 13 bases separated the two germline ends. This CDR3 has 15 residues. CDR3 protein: CASSQDTPEEQPQHF. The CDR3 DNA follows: TGTGCCAGCAGCCAAGATACACCCGAGGAACAGCCCCAGCATTTT.

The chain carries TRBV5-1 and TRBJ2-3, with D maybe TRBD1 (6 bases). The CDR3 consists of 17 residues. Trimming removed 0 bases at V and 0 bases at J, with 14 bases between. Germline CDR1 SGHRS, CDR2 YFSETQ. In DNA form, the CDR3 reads TGCGCCAGCAGCTTGGGGGGGCTACCGACTAGCACAGATACGCAGTATTTT. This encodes CASSLGGLPTSTDTQYF.

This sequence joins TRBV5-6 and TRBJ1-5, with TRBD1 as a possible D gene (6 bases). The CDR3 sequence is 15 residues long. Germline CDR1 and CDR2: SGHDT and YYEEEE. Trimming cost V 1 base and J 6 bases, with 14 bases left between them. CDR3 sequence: CASSLQGKWFQPQHF. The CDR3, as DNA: TGTGCCAGCAGCTTGCAGGGGAAGTGGTTTCAGCCCCAGCATTTT.

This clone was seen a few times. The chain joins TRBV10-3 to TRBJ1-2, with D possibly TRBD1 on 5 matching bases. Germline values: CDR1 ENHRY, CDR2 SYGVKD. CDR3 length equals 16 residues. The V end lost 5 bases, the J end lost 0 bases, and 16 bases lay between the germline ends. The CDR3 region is CAISSAFKGANYGYTF. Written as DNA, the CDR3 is TGTGCCATCAGTTCCGCTTTCAAAGGGGCTAACTATGGCTACACCTTC.

CDR3 nucleotides: TGTGCCAGCAGCAAGCGCAAGGGGGTTGATACGCAGTATTTT. Translation gives CASSKRKGVDTQYF. This rearrangement joins TRBV3-1 (or the pseudogene TRBV3-2) to TRBJ2-3; a weak D match, TRBD1 (6 bases). V lost 5 bases and J 6 bases, leaving 15 bases between the germline ends. The germline V gene has CDR1 LGHDT and CDR2 YNNKEL (reference sequence). This CDR3 spans 14 amino acids.

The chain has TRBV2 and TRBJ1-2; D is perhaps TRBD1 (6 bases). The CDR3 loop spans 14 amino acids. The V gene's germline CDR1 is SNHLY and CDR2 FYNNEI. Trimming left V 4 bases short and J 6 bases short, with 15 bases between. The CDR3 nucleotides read TGTGCCAGCAGTGTTACAGGGAGGGTCGATGGCTACACCTTC. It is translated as CASSVTGRVDGYTF.

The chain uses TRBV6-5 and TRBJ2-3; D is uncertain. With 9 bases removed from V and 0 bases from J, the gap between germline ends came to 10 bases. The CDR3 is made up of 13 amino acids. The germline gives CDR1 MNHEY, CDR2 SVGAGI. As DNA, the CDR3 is TGTGCCAGAAGCCAATCCAGCACAGATACGCAGTATTTT. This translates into CARSQSSTDTQYF.

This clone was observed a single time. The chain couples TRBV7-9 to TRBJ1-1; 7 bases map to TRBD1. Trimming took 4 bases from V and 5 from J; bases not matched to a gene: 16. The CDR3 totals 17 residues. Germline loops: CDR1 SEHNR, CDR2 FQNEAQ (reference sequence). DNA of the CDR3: TGTGCCAGCAGCTCGATAATGGCAGGGGGAGGCGAGACTGAAGCTTTCTTT. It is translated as CASSSIMAGGGETEAFF.

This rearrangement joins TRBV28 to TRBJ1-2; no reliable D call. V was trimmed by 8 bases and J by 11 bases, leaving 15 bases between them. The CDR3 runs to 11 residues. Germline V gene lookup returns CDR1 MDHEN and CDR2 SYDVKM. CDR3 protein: CASSESSGYTF. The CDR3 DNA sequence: TGTGCCAGCTCCGAGAGTTCAGGTTACACCTTC.

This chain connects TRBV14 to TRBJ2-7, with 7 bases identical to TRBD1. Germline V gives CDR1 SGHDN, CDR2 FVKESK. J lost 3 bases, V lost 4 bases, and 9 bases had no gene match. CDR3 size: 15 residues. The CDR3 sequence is CASSRALGQHYEQYF. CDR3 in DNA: TGTGCCAGCAGCCGCGCGTTGGGACAGCACTACGAGCAGTACTTC.

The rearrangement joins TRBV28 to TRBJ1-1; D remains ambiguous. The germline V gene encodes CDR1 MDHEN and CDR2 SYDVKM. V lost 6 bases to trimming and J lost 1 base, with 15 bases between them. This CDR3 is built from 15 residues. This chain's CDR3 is CASSPAGSRNTEAFF. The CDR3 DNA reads TGTGCCAGCAGCCCCGCCGGGAGTAGGAACACTGAAGCTTTCTTT. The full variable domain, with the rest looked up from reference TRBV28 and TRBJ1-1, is DVKVTQSSRYLVKRTGEKVFLECVQDMDHENMFWYRQDPGLGLRLIYFSYDVKMKEKGDIPEGYSVSREKKERFSLILESASTNQTSMYLCASSPAGSRNTEAFFGQGTRLTVV.

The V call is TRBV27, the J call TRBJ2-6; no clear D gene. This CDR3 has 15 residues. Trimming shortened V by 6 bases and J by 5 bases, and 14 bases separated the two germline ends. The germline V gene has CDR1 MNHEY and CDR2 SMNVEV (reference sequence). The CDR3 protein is CASSSPVLRANVLTF. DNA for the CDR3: TGTGCCAGCAGCTCCCCGGTCCTGCGGGCCAACGTCCTGACTTTC.